These 21 T cell receptor beta chains came from one sample sequenced in a study of blood T cell repertoires in COVID-19 (TCRdb year 2020). Libraries were constructed by the immunoSEQ multiplex PCR assay. The table was pulled from immuneACCESS by TCRdb, which kept in-frame rearrangements only. Such tables lose some clones; where checked, under half of the loss comes from unresolved V genes, and the rest has no known cause. The sample has about 350,000 clones on record, 85% to 90% of them singletons. The ten largest clonotypes hold 6% to 7% of the sample. Sequencing was done on a sample of peripheral blood. The receptors were sampled from a woman between 45 and 65 years old with COVID-19, enrolled during active disease.

Notes on this clone: The sample contains more than one DNA sequence encoding this CDR3. J is TRBJ1-1 and V is TRBV5-1; D gene unclear. In germline, CDR1 is SGHRS, CDR2 YFSETQ. There are 13 residues in the CDR3. V was cut by 0 bases and J by 2 bases, with 5 bases left in between. The CDR3 region has the DNA TGCGCCAGCAGCTTGGGCGGTAACACTGAAGCTTTCTTT. It translates to CASSLGGNTEAFF.

The chain employs TRBV14 and TRBJ1-1; the D is unclear. The germline V gene has CDR1 SGHDN and CDR2 FVKESK. The CDR3 is 19 amino acids. Trimming cost V 2 bases and J 0 bases, with 22 bases left between them. The DNA for the CDR3 is TGTGCCAGCAGCCAAACCCTTACTCAAATCGTCGCGTTGAACACTGAAGCTTTCTTT. Translated: CASSQTLTQIVALNTEAFF.

The chain carries TRBV11-2 and TRBJ1-1; maybe TRBD1 (6 bases). Germline V gene sequence: CDR1 SGHAT, CDR2 FQNNGV. The CDR3 runs 16 residues. Trimming left V 5 bases short and J 2 bases short, with 18 bases between. CDR3 in DNA: TGTGCCAGCAGCCACCCGGTTTTGGGGGCCAACACTGAAGCTTTCTTT. It yields the protein CASSHPVLGANTEAFF.

The V call is TRBV5-1, the J call TRBJ1-2; 12 bases align to TRBD1. The V and J ends lost 4 bases and 2 bases, in that order; junction bases with no gene match: 9. The CDR3 totals 17 residues. Germline-derived CDR1 and CDR2 are SGHRS and YFSETQ. The CDR3 nucleotides are TGCGCCAGCAGCCAGAACCCGGGACAGGGGGCGAACTATGGCTACACCTTC. Encoded protein: CASSQNPGQGANYGYTF.

This clone was recorded only once. V and J are TRBV18 and TRBJ2-1; 8 bases match TRBD2. Germline V gives CDR1 KGHSH, CDR2 LQKENI. J was trimmed by 4 bases and V by 2 bases; bases with no gene match: 4. This CDR3 comprises 15 residues. The CDR3 spells CASSPLLAVYNEQFF. As DNA, the CDR3 is TGTGCCAGCTCACCATTACTAGCGGTTTACAATGAGCAGTTCTTC.

This chain joins TRBV9 and TRBJ2-1, with TRBD2 identical over 9 bases. The germline V gene encodes CDR1 SGDLS and CDR2 YYNGEE. Losses at the gene ends were 4 bases for V and 10 bases for J; bases not matched to a gene: 12. The CDR3 length is 15 residues. The CDR3 region has the DNA TGTGCCAGCAGCACCTTTAGCGGGAGATCGGGCGAGCAGTTCTTC. Its translation: CASSTFSGRSGEQFF.

This clone was seen more than once but under ten times. CDR3 sequence: CASSLSVYNEQFF. The CDR3 bases are TGTGCCAGCAGTCTTAGCGTTTACAATGAGCAGTTCTTC. The chain employs TRBV27 and TRBJ2-1, with D possibly being TRBD2 (5 bases). This CDR3 spans 13 amino acids. V shed 5 bases and J shed 4 bases, with 9 bases lying between them. The germline V gene encodes CDR1 MNHEY and CDR2 SMNVEV (reference sequence).

The chain links TRBV5-4 to TRBJ2-1; TRBD2 matches at 11 bases. The germline gives CDR1 SGHNT, CDR2 YYREEE (reference sequence). The CDR3 is made up of 16 amino acids. V trimming: 4 bases; J trimming: 7 bases; junction bases outside the gene matches: 10. The CDR3 region has the DNA TGTGCCAGCAGCCTAGGGGGACTAGCGGTATTAAATGAGCAGTTCTTC. Protein product: CASSLGGLAVLNEQFF.

V and J are TRBV7-9 and TRBJ1-2, with 11 bases fitting TRBD1. The CDR3 extends over 14 amino acids. J gave up 3 bases and V 5 bases, and 2 bases lay outside the gene matches. Germline values: CDR1 SEHNR, CDR2 FQNEAQ (reference sequence). As DNA, the CDR3 is TGTGCCAGCAGCGCGGGACAGGGGGACTATGGCTACACCTTC. It encodes CASSAGQGDYGYTF.

The genes are TRBV4-1 and TRBJ2-7; a weak D match, TRBD1 (6 bases). Germline values: CDR1 MGHRA, CDR2 YSYEKL. The CDR3 is 15 residues long. V was trimmed by 0 bases and J by 3 bases, leaving 12 bases between them. CDR3 DNA: TGCGCCAGCAGCCAAGATCAGGGACAAAGCTACGAGCAGTACTTC. This translates into CASSQDQGQSYEQYF.

This chain uses TRBV28 with TRBJ1-5; 10 bases line up with TRBD1. Per germline, CDR1 MDHEN and CDR2 SYDVKM. The J segment lost 3 bases and the V segment lost 6 bases, leaving 11 bases of the junction unmatched. There are 17 residues in the CDR3. CDR3 amino acids: CASSRDRGSWDNQPQHF. CDR3 DNA: TGTGCCAGCAGCCGGGACAGGGGTAGTTGGGACAATCAGCCCCAGCATTTT.

J is TRBJ1-5 and V is TRBV11-2; perhaps TRBD1 as D (5 bases). The CDR3 loop spans 14 amino acids. Trimming removed 6 bases at V and 7 bases at J, with 16 bases between. Germline V lookup: CDR1 SGHAT, CDR2 FQNNGV. CDR3 DNA: TGTGCCAGCAGTTTCTCAGGGTCAGGCCAGCCCCAGCATTTT. It codes for CASSFSGSGQPQHF.

The chain has TRBV13 and TRBJ1-1; D may be TRBD1 (5 bases). Trimming stripped 2 bases from V and 0 bases from J, with 16 bases between. CDR1 PRHDT and CDR2 FYEKMQ come from the germline V gene (reference sequence). CDR3 length: 17 amino acids. CDR3 loop: CASSLQGGWRVNTEAFF. DNA for the CDR3: TGTGCCAGCAGCTTACAGGGCGGTTGGAGGGTGAACACTGAAGCTTTCTTT.

The V call is TRBV11-2, the J call TRBJ2-1; 9 nucleotides align to TRBD2. This CDR3 region has 17 residues. Germline lookup yields CDR1 SGHAT and CDR2 FQNNGV. With V trimmed by 4 bases and J by 7 bases, 14 bases remained unmatched. CDR3 bases: TGTGCCAGCAGCTCTTTCCTCTTAGCGGGAGCCGCAAATGAGCAGTTCTTC. Its translation is CASSSFLLAGAANEQFF.

This chain's CDR3 is CASPEGASGASYNEQFF. As DNA, the CDR3 is TGCGCCTCCCCCGAGGGGGCTAGCGGGGCTTCCTACAATGAGCAGTTCTTC. The J gene is TRBJ2-1, the V gene TRBV10-1; TRBD2 aligns across 9 bases. Germline CDR1 reads WNHNN; CDR2 reads SYGVQD (reference sequence). This CDR3 region has 17 residues. Losses at the gene ends were 11 bases for V and 1 base for J; bases not matched to a gene: 15.

In this sample, this clone turned up once. The V and J genes are TRBV10-3 and TRBJ2-3; 12 bases match TRBD2. J was trimmed by 2 bases and V by 4 bases; bases with no gene match: 1. In germline, CDR1 is ENHRY, CDR2 SYGVKD. The CDR3 is 15 residues long. The CDR3 region is CAISGLAGVTDTQYF. The CDR3 nucleotides are TGTGCCATCAGTGGACTAGCGGGAGTCACAGATACGCAGTATTTT.

The rearrangement joins TRBV2 to TRBJ2-2; 14 bases line up with TRBD2. Germline CDR1 SNHLY, CDR2 FYNNEI. J lost 1 base, V lost 4 bases, and 2 bases had no gene match. The CDR3 runs 17 residues. The CDR3 region has the DNA TGTGCCAGCAGTGTAGGGACTAGCGGGAGGAACACCGGGGAGCTGTTTTTT. Amino acid sequence: CASSVGTSGRNTGELFF.

This sequence joins TRBV11-2 and TRBJ2-7; perhaps TRBD1 as D (5 bases). Germline V gene sequence: CDR1 SGHAT, CDR2 FQNNGV. This CDR3 has 15 amino acids. Trimming stripped 1 base from V and 6 bases from J, with 16 bases between. CDR3 sequence: CASSLVPAGMIEQYF. Written as DNA, the CDR3 is TGTGCCAGCAGCTTAGTTCCGGCAGGGATGATCGAGCAGTACTTC.

V gene TRBV29-1 combines with J gene TRBJ1-3; 7 positions match TRBD1. With V trimmed by 6 bases and J by 0 bases, 8 bases remained unmatched. The CDR3 runs 15 residues. Germline assignment: CDR1 SQVTM and CDR2 ANQGSEA. This CDR3 reads CSVARWDSSGNTIYF. The CDR3 nucleotides read TGCAGCGTGGCGCGGTGGGACAGCTCTGGAAACACCATATATTTT.

This rearrangement joins TRBV2 to TRBJ1-2; TRBD1 matches at 8 bases. CDR1 and CDR2 (germline): SNHLY, FYNNEI. The CDR3 has 14 amino acids. With 6 bases clipped from V and 8 bases from J, the junction kept 11 bases outside the gene matches. This CDR3 is CASSFLLTGVGYTF. Here the CDR3 DNA reads TGTGCCAGCAGCTTCCTTTTGACAGGGGTCGGCTACACCTTC.

This clone has only one observation. CDR3 sequence reads: CASSPSGTGGYEQYF. The CDR3 nucleotides are TGTGCCAGCAGTCCATCCGGGACAGGTGGCTACGAGCAGTACTTC. This sequence joins TRBV6-2 or TRBV6-3 and TRBJ2-7; 8 nucleotides line up with TRBD1. The trim removed 5 bases at V and 3 bases at J, leaving 9 bases unmatched. This CDR3 has 15 residues. Germline V gene sequence: CDR1 MNHEY, CDR2 SVGEGT.